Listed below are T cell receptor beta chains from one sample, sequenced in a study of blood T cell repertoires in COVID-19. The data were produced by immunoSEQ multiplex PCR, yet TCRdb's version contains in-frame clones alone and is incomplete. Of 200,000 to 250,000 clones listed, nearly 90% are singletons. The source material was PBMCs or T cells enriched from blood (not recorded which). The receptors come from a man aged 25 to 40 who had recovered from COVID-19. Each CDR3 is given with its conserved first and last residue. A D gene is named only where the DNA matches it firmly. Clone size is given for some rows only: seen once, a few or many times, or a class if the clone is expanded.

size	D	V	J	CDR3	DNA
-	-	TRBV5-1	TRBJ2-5	CASSISPGETQYF	TGCGCCAGCAGCATCTCCCCAGGGGAGACCCAGTACTTC
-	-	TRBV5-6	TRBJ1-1	CASSLGGRGTEAFF	TGTGCCAGCAGCTTGGGGGGCAGGGGCACTGAAGCTTTCTTT
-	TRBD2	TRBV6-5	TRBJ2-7	CASSYEKGGRDEQYF	TGTGCCAGCAGTTACGAGAAGGGCGGGAGGGACGAGCAGTACTTC
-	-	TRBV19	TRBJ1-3	CASSYPDRRAGNTIYF	TGTGCCAGTAGTTACCCCGACAGACGGGCTGGAAACACCATATATTTT
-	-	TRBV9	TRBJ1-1	CASSVGTANTEAFF	TGTGCCAGCAGCGTAGGGACAGCGAACACTGAAGCTTTCTTT
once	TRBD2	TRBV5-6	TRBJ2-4	CASSPDPPSGLGENIQYF	TGTGCCAGCAGCCCGGACCCACCTAGCGGGCTTGGGGAAAACATTCAGTACTTC
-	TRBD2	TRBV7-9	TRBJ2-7	CASSPTLGGGSYEQYF	TGTGCCAGCAGCCCAACCCTCGGGGGGGGTTCCTACGAGCAGTACTTC
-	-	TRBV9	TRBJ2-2	CASSVGVSRMTGELFF	TGTGCCAGCAGCGTAGGAGTTAGCCGAATGACCGGGGAGCTGTTTTTT
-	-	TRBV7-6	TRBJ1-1	CASSPTGLNTEAFF	TGTGCCAGCAGCCCAACAGGTTTGAACACTGAAGCTTTCTTT
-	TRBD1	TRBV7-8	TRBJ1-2	CASSPRTGLNYGYTF	TGTGCCAGCAGCCCTCGGACAGGCCTGAACTATGGCTACACCTTC
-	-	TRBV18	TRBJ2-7	CASSPQEDEQYF	TGTGCCAGCTCACCGCAGGAAGACGAGCAGTACTTC
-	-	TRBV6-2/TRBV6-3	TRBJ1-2	CASSASLGYTF	TGTGCCAGCAGTGCAAGCCTCGGCTACACCTTC
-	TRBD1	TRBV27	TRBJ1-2	CASSLSESGGPIYGYTF	TGTGCCAGCAGTTTATCAGAGTCAGGGGGTCCCATCTATGGCTACACCTTC
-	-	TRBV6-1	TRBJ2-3	CASSEARSDTQYF	TGTGCCAGCAGTGAAGCCAGATCCGATACGCAGTATTTT
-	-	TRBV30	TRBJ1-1	CANKKQGNTEAFF	TGTGCCAACAAAAAACAGGGGAACACTGAAGCTTTCTTT
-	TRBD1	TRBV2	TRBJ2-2	CATQDRGTGELFF	TGTGCCACCCAGGACAGGGGAACCGGGGAGCTGTTTTTT
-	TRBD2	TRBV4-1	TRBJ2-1	CASSQDPGLAAKRSYNEQFF	TGCGCCAGCAGCCAAGACCCGGGACTAGCGGCAAAGCGCTCCTACAATGAGCAGTTCTTC
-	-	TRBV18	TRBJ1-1	CASSPRTRPADTEAFF	TGTGCCAGCTCACCCCGGACAAGACCGGCGGACACTGAAGCTTTCTTT
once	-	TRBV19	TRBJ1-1	CASSMLSVGGVAFF	TGTGCCAGTAGTATGCTATCGGTGGGGGGAGTAGCTTTCTTT
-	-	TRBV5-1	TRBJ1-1	CASSSIGGDTEAFF	TGCGCCAGCAGCTCTATCGGGGGGGACACTGAAGCTTTCTTT
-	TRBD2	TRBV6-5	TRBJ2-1	CASRYWTSDYNEQFF	TGTGCCAGCAGGTATTGGACTAGCGATTACAATGAGCAGTTCTTC
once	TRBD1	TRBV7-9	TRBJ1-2	CASSTHRDRGHGYTF	TGTGCCAGCAGCACACATCGGGACAGGGGACATGGCTACACCTTC
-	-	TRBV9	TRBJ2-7	CASSASGAEQYF	TGTGCCAGCAGCGCCTCGGGTGCGGAGCAGTACTTC
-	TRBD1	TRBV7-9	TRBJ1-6	CASSTGQGVSPLHF	TGTGCCAGCAGCACGGGACAGGGGGTCTCACCCCTCCACTTT
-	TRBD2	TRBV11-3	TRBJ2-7	CASSREAGTYEQYF	TGTGCCAGCAGCCGTGAAGCGGGGACCTACGAGCAGTACTTC
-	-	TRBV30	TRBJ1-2	CAWDTSGVGYTF	TGTGCCTGGGACACCTCGGGGGTTGGCTACACCTTC
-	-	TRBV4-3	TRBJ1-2	CASSQDWGRKNYGYTF	TGCGCCAGCAGCCAAGATTGGGGCAGAAAGAACTATGGCTACACCTTC
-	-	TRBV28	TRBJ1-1	CASPGRAGTEAFF	TGTGCCAGCCCCGGACGGGCGGGGACTGAAGCTTTCTTT
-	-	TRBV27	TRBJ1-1	CATSREGWAEAFF	TGTGCCACCTCCCGGGAGGGATGGGCTGAAGCTTTCTTT
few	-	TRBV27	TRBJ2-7	CASSSQGYEQYF	TGTGCCAGCAGTTCACAGGGTTACGAGCAGTACTTC
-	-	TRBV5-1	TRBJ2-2	CASSLLGSGTGELFF	TGCGCCAGCAGCTTGCTCGGGAGCGGCACCGGGGAGCTGTTTTTT
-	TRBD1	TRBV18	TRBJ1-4	CASSPGQAGEKLFF	TGTGCCAGCTCACCCGGACAGGCAGGTGAAAAACTGTTTTTT